The source of this T cell receptor (beta chain) is a study of shared clonotypes between healthy human individuals. Study findings and constraints: The generation probabilities recorded for non-shared clonotypes fell below those of clonotypes shared by all four donors. Donors were few, which limited the genetic and exposure-history diversity represented.

In the original processing: ImmunoSEQ junction-only sequences lacked quality scores, so their filtering differed. The data were produced by immunoSEQ multiplex PCR, yet TCRdb's version contains in-frame clones alone and is incomplete. V, J and clone size are taken as reported in that table, and D and trimming were inferred from the DNA itself. The sample includes about 1,900,000 clones, about 94% of them seen just once. Terminally differentiated effector memory CD45RA+ cells were excluded by CCR7 positive selection of CD45RO-negative cells. Donors comprised healthy HIV-negative adults lacking recent acute infections or vaccinations. Germline CDR1 reads SGHVS; CDR2 reads FQNEAQ. The V and J ends lost 0 bases and 2 bases, in that order; junction bases with no gene match: 14. The CDR3 runs 19 residues. In regard to this clone: The antigen is unknown.

Sample: naive CD8+ T cells sorted from blood. This clonotype was obtained from a man in his late teens or twenties in good health. This chain uses TRBV7-8 with TRBJ2-7; 9 positions match TRBD2. CDR3 protein: CASSLALIGASGNTYEQYF. The CDR3 coding sequence is TGTGCCAGCAGCTTAGCGCTTATCGGTGCTAGCGGGAATACCTACGAGCAGTACTTC.